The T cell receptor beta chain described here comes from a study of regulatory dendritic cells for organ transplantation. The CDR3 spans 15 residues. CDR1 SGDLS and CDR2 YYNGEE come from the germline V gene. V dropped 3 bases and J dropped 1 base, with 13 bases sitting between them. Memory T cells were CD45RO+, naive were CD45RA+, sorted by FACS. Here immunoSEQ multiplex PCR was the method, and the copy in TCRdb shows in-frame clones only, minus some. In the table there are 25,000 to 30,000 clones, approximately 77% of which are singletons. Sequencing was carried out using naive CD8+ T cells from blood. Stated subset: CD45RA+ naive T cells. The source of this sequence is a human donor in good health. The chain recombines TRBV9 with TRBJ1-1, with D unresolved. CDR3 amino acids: CASSAPEGSNTEAFF. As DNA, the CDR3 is TGTGCCAGCAGCGCCCCCGAGGGATCGAACACTGAAGCTTTCTTT.